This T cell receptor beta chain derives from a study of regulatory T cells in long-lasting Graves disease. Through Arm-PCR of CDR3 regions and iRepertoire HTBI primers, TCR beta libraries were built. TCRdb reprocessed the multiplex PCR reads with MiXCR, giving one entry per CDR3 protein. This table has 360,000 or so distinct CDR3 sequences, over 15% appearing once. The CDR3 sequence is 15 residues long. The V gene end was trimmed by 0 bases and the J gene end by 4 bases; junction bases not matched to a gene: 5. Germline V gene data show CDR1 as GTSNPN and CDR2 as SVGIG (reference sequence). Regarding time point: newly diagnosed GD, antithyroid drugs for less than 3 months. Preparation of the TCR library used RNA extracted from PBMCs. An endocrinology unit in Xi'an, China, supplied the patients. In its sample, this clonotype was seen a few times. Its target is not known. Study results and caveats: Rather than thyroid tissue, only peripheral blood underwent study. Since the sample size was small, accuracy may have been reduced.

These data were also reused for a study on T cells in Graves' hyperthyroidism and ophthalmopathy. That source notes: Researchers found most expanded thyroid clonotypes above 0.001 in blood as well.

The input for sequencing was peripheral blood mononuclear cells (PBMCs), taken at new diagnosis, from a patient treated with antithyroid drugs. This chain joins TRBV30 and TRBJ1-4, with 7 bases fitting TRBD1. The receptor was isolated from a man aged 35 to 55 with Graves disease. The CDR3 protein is CAWSVRDSLNEKLFF. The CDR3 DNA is TGTGCCTGGAGTGTACGGGACAGCCTTAATGAAAAACTGTTTTTT.